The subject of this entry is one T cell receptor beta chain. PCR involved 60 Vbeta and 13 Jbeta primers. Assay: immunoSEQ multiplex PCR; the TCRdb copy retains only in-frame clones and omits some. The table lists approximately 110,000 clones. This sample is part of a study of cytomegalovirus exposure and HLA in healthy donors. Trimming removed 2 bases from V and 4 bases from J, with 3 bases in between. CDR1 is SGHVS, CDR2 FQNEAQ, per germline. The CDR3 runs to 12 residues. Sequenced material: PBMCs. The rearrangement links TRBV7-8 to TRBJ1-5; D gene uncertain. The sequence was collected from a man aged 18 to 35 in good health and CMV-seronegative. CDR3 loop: CASSLLNQPQHF. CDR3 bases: TGTGCCAGCAGCTTATTAAATCAGCCCCAGCATTTT.